The 32 T cell receptor beta chains listed next were all sequenced from one sample in a study of cytomegalovirus exposure and HLA in healthy donors. PCR employed 60 Vbeta and 13 Jbeta primers. The method was immunoSEQ multiplex PCR; TCRdb's version includes in-frame clones alone and lacks a portion of them. The sample consists of approximately 170,000 clones, 62% of them appearing once. The sequenced material came from PBMCs. The source is a man in his forties in good health and CMV-seronegative.

This clone appeared a few times. This CDR3 is CASSRAGNTEAFF. The CDR3 DNA is TGTGCCAGCAGCCGGGCAGGGAACACTGAAGCTTTCTTT. V is TRBV4-2 and J is TRBJ1-1; D remains unclear. This CDR3 is 13 amino acids long. Germline V lookup: CDR1 LGHNA, CDR2 YNFKEQ. V dropped 4 bases and J dropped 1 base, with 7 bases sitting between them.

This clone was seen a single time. The rearrangement uses TRBV30 and TRBJ1-4; D is uncertain. Trimming took 0 bases from V and 7 from J, leaving 15 bases between them. The CDR3 has 15 amino acids. In germline, CDR1 is GTSNPN, CDR2 SVGIG (reference sequence). CDR3 sequence reads: CAWSVPSGGFEKLFF. CDR3 in DNA: TGTGCCTGGAGTGTCCCCTCGGGAGGGTTTGAAAAACTGTTTTTT.

V and J are TRBV2 and TRBJ2-5; the match to TRBD1 covers 7 bases. J was trimmed by 5 bases and V by 6 bases; bases with no gene match: 9. This CDR3 contains 14 residues. The germline CDR1 and CDR2 sequences are SNHLY and FYNNEI. The CDR3 sequence: CASRGTGVWETQYF. DNA for the CDR3: TGTGCCAGCAGAGGTACAGGGGTCTGGGAGACCCAGTACTTC.

This clone has a handful of counts. The V gene is TRBV5-6, the J gene TRBJ1-3; TRBD1 aligns across 9 bases. Germline V gene data show CDR1 as SGHDT and CDR2 as YYEEEE. The CDR3 extends over 17 amino acids. Germline trimming cut 0 bases from V and 0 bases from J; bases unmatched to any gene: 4. CDR3 protein: CASSLGQGVSSGNTIYF. CDR3 nucleotides: TGTGCCAGCAGCTTGGGACAGGGGGTAAGCTCTGGAAACACCATATATTTT.

In its sample, this clone was seen a few times. The rearrangement joins TRBV9 to TRBJ2-3; possible D gene TRBD2, 5 bases. V lost 0 bases and J lost 4, with 12 bases in between. Germline-derived CDR1 and CDR2 are SGDLS and YYNGEE. This CDR3 has 15 amino acids. CDR3 sequence: CASSVAGFSADTQYF. The CDR3 DNA follows: TGTGCCAGCAGCGTAGCGGGGTTTAGTGCAGATACGCAGTATTTT.

V usage is TRBV15 and J usage is TRBJ2-2; 9 nucleotides agree with TRBD1. V dropped 4 bases and J dropped 5; count of bases not matched to a gene: 8. The germline V gene encodes CDR1 LNHNV and CDR2 YYDKDF (reference sequence). This CDR3 contains 16 residues. The CDR3 bases are TGTGCCACCAGCATATCCGGGACAGGGAAGACCGGGGAGCTGTTTTTT. Protein product: CATSISGTGKTGELFF.

DNA of the CDR3: TGCGCCAGCAGCTCCTTAGCGGGGGATGGTGATACGCAGTATTTT. As protein: CASSSLAGDGDTQYF. V and J are TRBV5-1 and TRBJ2-3, with 9 bases lining up with TRBD2. CDR3 size: 15 residues. The germline CDR1 and CDR2 sequences are SGHRS and YFSETQ. J lost 6 bases, V lost 3 bases, and 8 bases had no gene match.

The V and J genes are TRBV6-1 and TRBJ1-3; D is possibly TRBD1 (5 bases). Deletions cut 7 bases from V and 3 bases from J, with 13 bases between. The CDR3 runs to 14 residues. In germline, CDR1 is MNHNS, CDR2 SASEGT. In nucleotides, the CDR3 is TGTGCCAGCACCGACCTGACAGTTGGAAACACCATATATTTT. Amino acids: CASTDLTVGNTIYF.

This clone came up a few times. The same CDR3 arises from other DNA sequences in this sample as well. The rearrangement joins TRBV6-5 to TRBJ2-5; D unresolved. This CDR3 has 11 amino acids. The V gene's germline CDR1 is MNHEY and CDR2 SVGAGI. V lost 6 bases and J 5 bases, leaving 7 bases between the germline ends. CDR3: CASRSVETQYF. The CDR3 DNA is TGTGCCAGCAGATCAGTGGAGACCCAGTACTTC.

The CDR3 DNA reads as TGTGCCAGCAGACCACAGGGCAATCAGCCCCAGCATTTT. Its translation: CASRPQGNQPQHF. The V and J genes are TRBV7-2 and TRBJ1-5; D might be TRBD1 (5 bases). The CDR3 length is 13 residues. Germline V gene data show CDR1 as SGHTA and CDR2 as FQGNSA. Trimming removed 6 bases from V and 2 bases from J, with 8 bases in between.

Here the CDR3 reads CAWSSLRQGNYEQYF. The CDR3, as DNA: TGTGCCTGGAGTTCCCTTAGACAGGGTAACTACGAGCAGTACTTC. The chain joins TRBV30 to TRBJ2-7, with TRBD1 identical over 7 bases. Germline assignment: CDR1 GTSNPN and CDR2 SVGIG (reference sequence). The CDR3 runs to 15 residues. J gave up 3 bases and V 2 bases, and 10 bases lay outside the gene matches. Together with reference TRBV30 and TRBJ2-7, the CDR3 gives the full variable domain: SQTIHQWPATLVQPVGSPLSLECTVEGTSNPNLYWYRQAAGRGLQLLFYSVGIGQISSEVPQNLSASRPQDRQFILSSKKLLLSDSGFYLCAWSSLRQGNYEQYFGPGTRLTVT.

This clone was detected once. V and J are TRBV9 and TRBJ1-2; weak D call: TRBD1 (6 bases). Looked up from germline, CDR1 is SGDLS and CDR2 is YYNGEE. The CDR3 runs to 16 residues. V lost 0 bases to trimming and J lost 4 bases, with 16 bases between them. CDR3 bases: TGTGCCAGCAGCGTAGGAGAGGCAGGGGCCGTCTATGGCTACACCTTC. Translation: CASSVGEAGAVYGYTF.

This chain connects TRBV10-3 to TRBJ2-1; D perhaps matches TRBD2 (5 bases). This CDR3 contains 15 residues. V was cut by 0 bases and J by 5 bases, with 11 bases left in between. Germline V gene lookup returns CDR1 ENHRY and CDR2 SYGVKD. In DNA, the CDR3 is TGTGCCATCAGTGAGTCAATTCTAGCCGACAATGAGCAGTTCTTC. It is translated as CAISESILADNEQFF.

CDR3 DNA sequence: TGTGCCAGCACGTCCCAAGCGACTTCCAACAATGAGCAGTTCTTC. Protein sequence: CASTSQATSNNEQFF. The chain links TRBV28 to TRBJ2-1; D is undetermined. Trimming took off 7 bases at V and 5 bases at J, with 18 bases between the two ends. This CDR3 has 15 residues. Germline CDR1 reads MDHEN; CDR2 reads SYDVKM.

This clone was counted a few times. The V call is TRBV2, the J call TRBJ2-7, with TRBD1 matching 9 bases. J lost 1 base, V lost 6 bases, and 4 bases had no gene match. The CDR3 extends over 14 amino acids. The germline V gene encodes CDR1 SNHLY and CDR2 FYNNEI. This chain's CDR3 is CASSPGTGSYEQYF. The DNA of the CDR3 is TGTGCCAGCAGCCCCGGGACAGGGTCCTACGAGCAGTACTTC.

The J gene is TRBJ2-3, the V gene TRBV7-3; maybe TRBD1 (6 bases). Trimming pared 5 bases from V and 0 bases from J, leaving 12 bases between. This CDR3 is built from 15 residues. Germline V gene sequence: CDR1 SGHTA, CDR2 FQGTGA. The CDR3 here is CASSPQGPSTDTQYF. CDR3 bases: TGTGCCAGCAGCCCTCAGGGGCCTAGCACAGATACGCAGTATTTT.

The chain links TRBV19 to TRBJ2-7; 7 nucleotides line up with TRBD1. The ends lost 10 bases at V and 3 bases at J; junction bases unmatched: 15. The CDR3 spans 15 residues. Germline CDR1 LNHDA, CDR2 SQIVND (reference sequence). CDR3 region: CATQSPGTASYEQYF. The CDR3, as DNA: TGTGCCACTCAATCCCCCGGGACAGCGAGCTACGAGCAGTACTTC.

This clone was counted only a few times. V and J are TRBV7-8 and TRBJ1-4; 7 bases agree with TRBD1. Germline V gives CDR1 SGHVS, CDR2 FQNEAQ. V was clipped by 5 bases and J by 7 bases; unmatched bases: 10. The CDR3 spans 15 residues. CDR3: CASSPRDSSFEKLFF. The CDR3 region has the DNA TGTGCCAGCAGCCCCAGGGACAGCAGCTTTGAAAAACTGTTTTTT.

As for this clone: The conserved final phenylalanine or tryptophan is absent from the CDR3, which likely points to a read error. This chain links TRBV18 with TRBJ2-4; D perhaps matches TRBD2 (5 bases). Germline assignment: CDR1 KGHSH and CDR2 LQKENI. V lost 3 bases and J 8 bases, leaving 5 bases between the germline ends. The CDR3 spans 11 residues. The DNA for the CDR3 is TGTGCCAGCTCACCCGGGGACATTCAGTACCTC. Protein product: CASSPGDIQYL.

This clone was counted a single time. The chain combines TRBV15 with TRBJ2-6; 10 bases are a match to TRBD1. Germline CDR1 LNHNV, CDR2 YYDKDF (reference sequence). J gave up 4 bases and V 2 bases, and 8 bases lay outside the gene matches. The CDR3 covers 18 residues. The CDR3 sequence: CATSRIGTGVSGANVLTF. The CDR3 DNA reads as TGTGCCACCAGCAGAATCGGGACAGGGGTCTCCGGGGCCAACGTCCTGACTTTC.

The chain joins TRBV30 to TRBJ2-5; 7 nucleotides line up with TRBD2. Germline trimming cut 7 bases from V and 2 bases from J; bases unmatched to any gene: 4. The CDR3 consists of 12 residues. Germline-derived CDR1 and CDR2 are GTSNPN and SVGIG (reference sequence). The CDR3 coding sequence is TGTGCCTCCGAGCGGGAACAAGAGACCCAGTACTTC. It is translated as CASEREQETQYF.

The V call is TRBV11-1, the J call TRBJ2-5; possible D gene TRBD2, 5 bases. Germline V gene lookup returns CDR1 SGHAT and CDR2 FQDESV (reference sequence). The V end was cut by 1 base, the J end by 4 bases, with 7 bases between. There are 13 residues in the CDR3. The CDR3 DNA reads TGTGCCAGCAGCTTAGTCCGGGGAGAGACCCAGTACTTC. It encodes CASSLVRGETQYF.

The V call is TRBV6-1, the J call TRBJ1-1; D remains unclear. Germline CDR1 is MNHNS and CDR2 is SASEGT. V was shortened by 1 base and J by 0 bases, with 12 bases between the two germline ends. This CDR3 has 16 amino acids. CDR3: CASSEVWQFMNTEAFF. CDR3 nucleotides: TGTGCCAGCAGTGAAGTGTGGCAGTTCATGAACACTGAAGCTTTCTTT.

The chain has TRBV30 and TRBJ2-1; D is possibly TRBD1 (5 bases). Germline loops: CDR1 GTSNPN, CDR2 SVGIG (reference sequence). The CDR3 length is 12 residues. V was cut by 3 bases and J by 4 bases, with 7 bases left in between. The CDR3 region has the DNA TGTGCCTGGAGCGACAGTTACAATGAGCAGTTCTTC. It is translated as CAWSDSYNEQFF.

The gene calls are TRBV11-2 and TRBJ1-1, with 8 nucleotides matching TRBD1. CDR1 SGHAT and CDR2 FQNNGV come from the germline V gene. V trimming: 1 base; J trimming: 4 bases; junction bases outside the gene matches: 8. The CDR3 runs 16 residues. CDR3 region: CASSLGRGRGRTEAFF. The CDR3 nucleotides are TGTGCCAGCAGCTTAGGCAGGGGGCGAGGACGCACTGAAGCTTTCTTT. Variable domain in full (rest from reference TRBV11-2 and TRBJ1-1): EAGVAQSPRYKIIEKRQSVAFWCNPISGHATLYWYQQILGQGPKLLIQFQNNGVVDDSQLPKDRFSAERLKGVDSTLKIQPAKLEDSAVYLCASSLGRGRGRTEAFFGQGTRLTVV.

The V call is TRBV2, the J call TRBJ2-5; 14 bases fit TRBD2. This CDR3 comprises 15 residues. The V segment lost 5 bases and the J segment 5 bases; nucleotides outside the gene matches: 4. Germline values: CDR1 SNHLY, CDR2 FYNNEI. CDR3 nucleotides: TGTGCCAGCAGTCCGACTAGCGGGAGGGGCGAGACCCAGTACTTC. Translation gives CASSPTSGRGETQYF.

This clone was detected only a few times. This rearrangement joins TRBV7-9 to TRBJ2-4; 10 bases are a match to TRBD1. In germline, CDR1 is SEHNR, CDR2 FQNEAQ (reference sequence). The V and J ends lost 6 bases and 12 bases, in that order; junction bases with no gene match: 8. CDR3 length: 13 residues. CDR3: CASSLDRGQGQYF. In DNA form, the CDR3 reads TGTGCCAGCAGTCTCGACAGGGGGCAGGGTCAGTACTTC.

This clone came up a few times. The chain carries TRBV11-2 and TRBJ2-5, with 9 bases matching TRBD2. The V gene's germline CDR1 is SGHAT and CDR2 FQNNGV. The CDR3 is 15 residues long. Trimming cost V 5 bases and J 4 bases; bases outside gene matches: 8. The CDR3 coding sequence is TGTGCCAGCAGCGCAAGCGGGAGGACGGGAGAGACCCAGTACTTC. Its translation is CASSASGRTGETQYF.

V gene TRBV7-2 combines with J gene TRBJ2-7, with TRBD2 as a possible D gene (6 bases). The germline V gene has CDR1 SGHTA and CDR2 FQGNSA. The V and J ends lost 5 bases and 2 bases respectively, with 16 bases between them. The CDR3 totals 15 residues. The CDR3: CASSLTYGGTYEQYF. The CDR3 DNA reads TGTGCCAGCAGCCTTACGTACGGCGGGACCTACGAGCAGTACTTC.

The J gene is TRBJ2-3, the V gene TRBV4-1; 7 nucleotides match TRBD1. V trimming: 0 bases; J trimming: 2 bases; junction bases outside the gene matches: 5. CDR1 is MGHRA, CDR2 YSYEKL, per germline. The CDR3 has 16 residues. The CDR3 spells CASSQEPGGNTDTQYF. The CDR3, as DNA: TGCGCCAGCAGCCAAGAGCCAGGGGGTAACACAGATACGCAGTATTTT.

The chain joins TRBV9 to TRBJ2-5; D is undetermined. The germline V gene has CDR1 SGDLS and CDR2 YYNGEE. The CDR3 runs 13 residues. Trimming shortened V by 0 bases and J by 1 base, and 4 bases separated the two germline ends. CDR3 sequence (DNA): TGTGCCAGCAGCGTAGGAGGCCAAGAGACCCAGTACTTC. Its protein product is CASSVGGQETQYF. Looking up the rest from reference TRBV9 and TRBJ2-5 gives the full variable domain: DSGVTQTPKHLITATGQRVTLRCSPRSGDLSVYWYQQSLDQGLQFLIQYYNGEERAKGNILERFSAQQFPDLHSELNLSSLELGDSALYFCASSVGGQETQYFGPGTRLLVL.

This chain joins TRBV28 and TRBJ1-1; 7 nucleotides agree with TRBD1. V shed 6 bases and J 3 bases; nucleotides not matched to a gene: 7. The CDR3 sequence is 14 residues long. Germline assignment: CDR1 MDHEN and CDR2 SYDVKM. The CDR3 reads CASRQGGWDTEAFF. The CDR3 coding sequence is TGTGCCAGCAGGCAAGGGGGCTGGGACACTGAAGCTTTCTTT. The full variable domain, with the rest looked up from reference TRBV28 and TRBJ1-1, is DVKVTQSSRYLVKRTGEKVFLECVQDMDHENMFWYRQDPGLGLRLIYFSYDVKMKEKGDIPEGYSVSREKKERFSLILESASTNQTSMYLCASRQGGWDTEAFFGQGTRLTVV.